Listed below are T cell receptor beta chains from one sample, sequenced in a study of blood T cell repertoires in COVID-19. The repertoire was sequenced with immunoSEQ multiplex PCR; TCRdb's copy has only in-frame clones and lacks some. The table shows 150,000 to 200,000 clones, with more than 75% occurring only once. Material for sequencing was peripheral blood. The receptors were sampled from a woman between 65 and 79 years old with COVID-19, enrolled during active disease. Each CDR3 is given with its conserved first and last residue. The order of the fields is V gene, D gene, CDR3 protein. A D gene is named only where the DNA matches it firmly.

TRBV5-1 | - | CASSSGTGRSQYF
TRBV6-5 | - | CASSLTGYEQYF
TRBV29-1 | - | CSVGGEVNEKLFF
TRBV7-9 | - | CASSLALSYNEQFF
TRBV4-2 | - | CASSHGGVDRASEQYF
TRBV21-1 | - | CASSKPLVRGNTIYF
TRBV3-1/TRBV3-2 | - | CASSPIASNTGELFF
TRBV4-2 | TRBD1 | CASNLNLGQGASPLHF
TRBV5-1 | TRBD2 | CASSLGLAATYEQYF
TRBV5-6 | TRBD1 | CASSLGQGSSYEQYF
TRBV10-3 | TRBD1 | CAIGPGQGGTEAFF
TRBV28 | TRBD1 | CASRTGSVGNQPQHF
TRBV18 | - | CASSPPSQPNTEAFF
TRBV30 | TRBD2 | CAWSGFFSGRLSYNEQFF
TRBV6-4 | TRBD1 | CASNRPRDRYSNQPQHF
TRBV19 | TRBD1 | CASSMTSDRHGYTF
TRBV5-6 | - | CASSLKSGQQQETQYF
TRBV18 | - | CASSPISYNEQFF
TRBV6-1 | - | CASSVWSSWEADTQYF
TRBV7-7 | TRBD2 | CASSLRLAGAGETQYF
TRBV5-6 | - | CASSFRLPIQETQYF
TRBV6-5 | - | CASRNDRMNTGELFF
TRBV19 | TRBD2 | CASTTPRGGSGSTGELFF
TRBV7-3 | TRBD2 | CASSLQSGRVEQFF
TRBV7-9 | - | CASSPVGEAYNEQFF
TRBV4-3 | TRBD1 | CASSHNRGQGPGGYTF
TRBV28 | - | CATTREEGGVQGNEQFF
TRBV5-1 | - | CASSPGQPATDTQYF
TRBV10-3 | - | CAISAGESNQPQHF
TRBV3-1/TRBV3-2 | - | CASSQSGDTEAFF
TRBV7-3 | - | CASSLTGLQETQYF
TRBV7-2 | - | CASSDNSYNEQFF
TRBV3-1/TRBV3-2 | - | CASSAPGAGGYTF
TRBV9 | - | CASSVTAVSYEQYF
TRBV27 | - | CASSFRPLSGDNEQFF
TRBV24-1 | TRBD2 | CATNSGSSYNEQFF
TRBV20-1 | TRBD1 | CSASSVDRGREQYF
TRBV4-1 | - | CASSQDGGWGYTF
TRBV4-2 | - | CASSPDYTEAFF
TRBV30 | - | CAGTGQDSPLHF
TRBV18 | TRBD1 | CASSPDLTGDGYTF
TRBV4-2 | - | CASSESGLAKNIQYF
TRBV6-1 | - | CASSETFDKQVDTF
TRBV5-1 | - | CASSLTPSNQPQHF
TRBV18 | TRBD2 | CASSPRAGDEQYF
TRBV30 | - | CAWSVQAYEQYF